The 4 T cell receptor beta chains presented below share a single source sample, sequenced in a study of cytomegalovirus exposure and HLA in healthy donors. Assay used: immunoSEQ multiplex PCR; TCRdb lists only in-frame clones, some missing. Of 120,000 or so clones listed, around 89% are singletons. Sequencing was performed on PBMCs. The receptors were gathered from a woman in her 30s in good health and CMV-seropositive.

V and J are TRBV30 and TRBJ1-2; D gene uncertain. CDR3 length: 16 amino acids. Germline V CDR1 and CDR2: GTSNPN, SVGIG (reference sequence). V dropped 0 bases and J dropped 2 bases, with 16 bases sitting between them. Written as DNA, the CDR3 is TGTGCCTGGAGTGTACGGATAGGCAGGTCCAACTATGGCTACACCTTC. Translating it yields CAWSVRIGRSNYGYTF.

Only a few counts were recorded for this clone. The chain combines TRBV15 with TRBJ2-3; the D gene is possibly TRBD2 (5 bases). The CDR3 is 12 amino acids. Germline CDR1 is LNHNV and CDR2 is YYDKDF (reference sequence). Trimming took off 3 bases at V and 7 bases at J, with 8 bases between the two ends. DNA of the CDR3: TGTGCCACCAGCAGGATCGGGAATACGCAGTATTTT. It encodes CATSRIGNTQYF.

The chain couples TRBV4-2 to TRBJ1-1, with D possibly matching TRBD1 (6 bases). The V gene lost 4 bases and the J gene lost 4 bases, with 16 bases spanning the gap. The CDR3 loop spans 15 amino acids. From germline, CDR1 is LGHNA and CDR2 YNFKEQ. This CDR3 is CASSRTGIPPTEAFF. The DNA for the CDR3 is TGTGCCAGCAGCCGAACAGGGATCCCACCCACTGAAGCTTTCTTT.

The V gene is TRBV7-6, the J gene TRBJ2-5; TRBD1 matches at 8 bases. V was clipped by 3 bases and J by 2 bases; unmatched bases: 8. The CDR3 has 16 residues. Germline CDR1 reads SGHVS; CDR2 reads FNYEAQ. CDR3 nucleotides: TGTGCCAGCAGCTTTGGGACAGGCGCCTGGCAAGAGACCCAGTACTTC. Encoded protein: CASSFGTGAWQETQYF.